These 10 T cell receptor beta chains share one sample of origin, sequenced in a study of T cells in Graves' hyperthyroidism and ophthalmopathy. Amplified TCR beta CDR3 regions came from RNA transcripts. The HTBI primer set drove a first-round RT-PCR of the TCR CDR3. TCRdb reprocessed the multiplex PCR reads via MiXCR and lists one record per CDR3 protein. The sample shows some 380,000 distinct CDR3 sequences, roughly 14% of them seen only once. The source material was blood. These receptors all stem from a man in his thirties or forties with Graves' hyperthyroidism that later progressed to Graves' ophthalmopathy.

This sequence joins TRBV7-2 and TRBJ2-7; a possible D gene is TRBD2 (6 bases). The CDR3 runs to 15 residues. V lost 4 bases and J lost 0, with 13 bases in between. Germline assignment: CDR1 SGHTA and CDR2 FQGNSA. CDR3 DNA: TGTGCCAGCAGCTACGCTCCCGGGAGCTCCTACGAGCAGTACTTC. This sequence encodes CASSYAPGSSYEQYF.

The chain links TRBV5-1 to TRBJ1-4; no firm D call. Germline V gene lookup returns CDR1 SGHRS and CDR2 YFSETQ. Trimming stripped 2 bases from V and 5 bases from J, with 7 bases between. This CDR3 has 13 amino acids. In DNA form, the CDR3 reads TGCGCCAGCAGCTTCCAGCTCAATGAAAAACTGTTTTTT. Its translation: CASSFQLNEKLFF.

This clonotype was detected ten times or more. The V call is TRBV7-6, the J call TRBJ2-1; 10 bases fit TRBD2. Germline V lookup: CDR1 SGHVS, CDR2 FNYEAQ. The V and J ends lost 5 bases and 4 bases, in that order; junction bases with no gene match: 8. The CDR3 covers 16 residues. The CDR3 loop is CASSLRLAGEYNEQFF. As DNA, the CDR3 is TGTGCCAGCAGCCTTCGGCTAGCGGGGGAGTACAATGAGCAGTTCTTC.

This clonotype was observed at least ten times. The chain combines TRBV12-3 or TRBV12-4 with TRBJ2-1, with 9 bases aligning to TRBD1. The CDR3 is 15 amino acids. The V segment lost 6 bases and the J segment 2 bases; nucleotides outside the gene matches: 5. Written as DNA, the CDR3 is TGTGCCAGCAGCCTAACAGGGGGCACCTACAATGAGCAGTTCTTC. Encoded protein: CASSLTGGTYNEQFF.

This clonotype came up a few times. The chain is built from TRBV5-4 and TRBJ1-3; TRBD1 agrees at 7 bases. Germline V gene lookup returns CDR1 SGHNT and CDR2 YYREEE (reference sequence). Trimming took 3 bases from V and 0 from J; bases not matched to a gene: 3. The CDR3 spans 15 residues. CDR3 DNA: TGTGCCAGCAGCTCCCGGGACAGCTCTGGAAACACCATATATTTT. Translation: CASSSRDSSGNTIYF. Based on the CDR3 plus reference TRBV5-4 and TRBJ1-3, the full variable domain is ETGVTQSPTHLIKTRGQQVTLRCSSQSGHNTVSWYQQALGQGPQFIFQYYREEENGRGNFPPRFSGLQFPNYSSELNVNALELDDSALYLCASSSRDSSGNTIYFGEGSWLTVV.

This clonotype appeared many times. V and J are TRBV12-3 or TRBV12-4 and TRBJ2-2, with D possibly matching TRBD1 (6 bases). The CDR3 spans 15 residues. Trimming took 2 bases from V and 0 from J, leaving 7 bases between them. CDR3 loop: CASSLRGTNTGELFF. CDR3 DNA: TGTGCCAGCAGTTTAAGGGGGACGAACACCGGGGAGCTGTTTTTT.

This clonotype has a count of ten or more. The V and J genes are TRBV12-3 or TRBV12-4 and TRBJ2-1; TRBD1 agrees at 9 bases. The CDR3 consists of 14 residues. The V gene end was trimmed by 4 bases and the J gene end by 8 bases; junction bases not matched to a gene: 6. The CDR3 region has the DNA TGTGCCAGCAGTTCAACAGGGGGCAGGGATGAGCAGTTCTTC. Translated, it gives CASSSTGGRDEQFF.

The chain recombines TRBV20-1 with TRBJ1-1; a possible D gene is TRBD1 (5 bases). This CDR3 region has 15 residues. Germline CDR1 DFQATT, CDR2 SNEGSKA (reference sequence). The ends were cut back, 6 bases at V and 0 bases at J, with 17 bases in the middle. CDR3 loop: CSAQNRLGVNTEAFF. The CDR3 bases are TGCAGTGCCCAGAACAGGCTGGGAGTGAACACTGAAGCTTTCTTT.

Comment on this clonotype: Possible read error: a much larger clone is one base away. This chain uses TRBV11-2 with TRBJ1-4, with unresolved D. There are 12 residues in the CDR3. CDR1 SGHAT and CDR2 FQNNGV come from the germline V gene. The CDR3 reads CASSLVAERLFF. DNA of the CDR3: TGTGCCAGCAGCTTAGTCGCTGAAAGACTGTTTTTT.

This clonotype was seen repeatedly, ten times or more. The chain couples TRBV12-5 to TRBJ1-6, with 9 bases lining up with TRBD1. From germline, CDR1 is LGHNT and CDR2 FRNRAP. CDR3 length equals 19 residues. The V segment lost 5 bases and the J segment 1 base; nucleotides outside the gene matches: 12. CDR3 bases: TGTGCTAGTGGTCACTACGTTTACAGGGGGCAATCCTATAATTCACCCCTCCACTTT. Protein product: CASGHYVYRGQSYNSPLHF.